Below, 14 T cell receptor beta chains from the same sample are listed, as sequenced in a study of blood T cells in healthy people across ages. Using a J-beta primer mix together with a sample-barcoded 5' primer, a second PCR was run for about 6 to 11 cycles. One entry per CDR3 protein results from TCRdb running MiXCR on the 5' RACE reads. The sample records under 850,000 distinct CDR3 sequences, 35% to 40% being singletons. Material: blood. The receptors shown here come from a young man in good health.

In its sample, this clonotype was seen a few times. V and J are TRBV15 and TRBJ2-2; tentatively, D is TRBD1 (6 bases). The CDR3 runs to 14 residues. The V gene's germline CDR1 is LNHNV and CDR2 YYDKDF (reference sequence). V dropped 8 bases and J dropped 1 base, with 11 bases sitting between them. CDR3 nucleotides: TGTGCCACCCGCCGGACAGAGAACACCGGGGAGCTGTTTTTT. Its protein is CATRRTENTGELFF.

This clonotype was seen a handful of times. The chain is built from TRBV6-5 and TRBJ2-7, with a tentative D call TRBD1 (7 bases). The CDR3 is 12 amino acids. Per the germline V gene, CDR1 is MNHEY and CDR2 is SVGAGI. V was trimmed by 4 bases and J by 6 bases, leaving 10 bases between them. In DNA form, the CDR3 reads TGTGCCAGCAGTTTTCAGGGGGGCGAGCAGTACTTC. It codes for CASSFQGGEQYF.

Details on this clonotype: This may arise from a read error, as a much more abundant clone is one base away. The J gene is TRBJ2-3, the V gene TRBV12-3 or TRBV12-4; 10 positions match TRBD2. This CDR3 contains 16 residues. The V gene end was trimmed by 5 bases and the J gene end by 4 bases; junction bases not matched to a gene: 9. DNA for the CDR3: TGTGCCAGCAGTCCCGGGACTAGCGAGGGCGCAGATACGCAGTATTTT. It encodes CASSPGTSEGADTQYF.

The V call is TRBV4-2, the J call TRBJ1-2; no firm D call. Germline V gene data show CDR1 as LGHNA and CDR2 as YNFKEQ. The V end was cut by 0 bases, the J end by 2 bases, with 19 bases between. This CDR3 has 18 amino acids. Written as DNA, the CDR3 is TGTGCCAGCAGCCAAGAAATAGGCAATGAGGCGGTGAACTATGGCTACACCTTC. This translates into CASSQEIGNEAVNYGYTF.

This sequence joins TRBV7-9 and TRBJ1-2, with D possibly matching TRBD1 (6 bases). Trimming left V 4 bases short and J 4 bases short, with 10 bases between. This CDR3 spans 13 amino acids. Germline V lookup: CDR1 SEHNR, CDR2 FQNEAQ (reference sequence). CDR3: CASSSQGLYGYTF. The DNA for the CDR3 is TGTGCCAGCAGCTCACAGGGTCTCTATGGCTACACCTTC.

The genes are TRBV3-1 and TRBJ2-7, with D maybe TRBD1 (6 bases). Trimming shortened V by 1 base and J by 7 bases, and 17 bases separated the two germline ends. The CDR3 has 15 amino acids. CDR1 and CDR2 (germline): LGHDT, YNNKEL (reference sequence). For the CDR3, the DNA is TGTGCCAGCAGCCAAGCTCTAGGGGGTTTCAATGAGCAGTACTTC. It translates to CASSQALGGFNEQYF.

The chain is built from TRBV4-2 and TRBJ1-2; D unresolved. CDR3 length equals 14 residues. Germline assignment: CDR1 LGHNA and CDR2 YNFKEQ. Trimming took 3 bases from V and 8 from J, leaving 16 bases between them. In DNA form, the CDR3 reads TGTGCCAGCAGCCACGGCCTCAGAGGGAGCGGCTACACCTTC. It codes for CASSHGLRGSGYTF.

The chain uses TRBV5-1 and TRBJ1-1; 7 nucleotides align to TRBD1. CDR1 is SGHRS and CDR2 is YFSETQ in the germline V gene. The CDR3 consists of 16 residues. V was clipped by 4 bases and J by 4 bases; unmatched bases: 13. CDR3 loop: CASSPVEGGPITEAFF. The CDR3 nucleotides are TGCGCCAGCAGCCCAGTTGAAGGGGGCCCTATCACTGAAGCTTTCTTT.

The genes are TRBV4-1 and TRBJ2-7; tentatively, D is TRBD2 (5 bases). The CDR3 sequence is 15 residues long. CDR1 MGHRA and CDR2 YSYEKL come from the germline V gene. V shed 3 bases and J shed 4 bases, with 16 bases lying between them. In DNA form, the CDR3 reads TGCGCCAGCAGCCATACATCGGATAGCGCGTACGAGCAGTACTTC. It yields the protein CASSHTSDSAYEQYF.

As to this clonotype: This may be a read error: a much more frequent sequence differs by one nucleotide. V is TRBV2 and J is TRBJ2-3; 10 nucleotides align to TRBD2. The CDR3 has 15 residues. The germline V gene has CDR1 SNHLY and CDR2 FYNNEI. CDR3 residues: CTSSRGTSGTDTQYF. CDR3 bases: TGTACCAGCAGCCGCGGGACTAGCGGCACAGATACGCAGTATTTT.

This chain joins TRBV7-2 and TRBJ2-2; TRBD2 aligns across 10 bases. With V trimmed by 5 bases and J by 6 bases, 6 bases remained unmatched. The length of the CDR3 is 15 residues. Germline lookup yields CDR1 SGHTA and CDR2 FQGNSA. CDR3: CASSQGLASPGELFF. CDR3 nucleotides: TGTGCCAGCAGCCAGGGACTAGCGAGCCCCGGGGAGCTGTTTTTT.

This chain joins TRBV27 and TRBJ2-5; D perhaps matches TRBD1 (6 bases). The closer fit of TRBJ2-7 to the DNA end suggests the J call may be wrong. The CDR3 consists of 15 residues. Germline CDR1 MNHEY, CDR2 SMNVEV (reference sequence). CDR3 DNA: TGTGCCAGCAGTTTATCGTCAGGGGTTCTTCACGAGCAGTACTTC. Translation gives CASSLSSGVLHEQYF.

The chain recombines TRBV7-9 with TRBJ2-4, with 9 bases matching TRBD2. The J call may be wrong; the DNA end is better matched by TRBJ2-7. Germline V gene lookup returns CDR1 SEHNR and CDR2 FQNEAQ (reference sequence). The CDR3 is 12 residues long. The CDR3, as DNA: TGTGCCAGCCTGGAGCGGGAGGACGAGCAGTACTTC. Translation: CASLEREDEQYF.

The chain links TRBV3-1 to TRBJ1-1, with 10 bases identical to TRBD1. Looked up from germline, CDR1 is LGHDT and CDR2 is YNNKEL (reference sequence). The CDR3 is 15 residues long. The trim removed 4 bases at V and 10 bases at J, leaving 12 bases unmatched. CDR3 nucleotide sequence: TGTGCCAGCAGCCCGTGGACGGGACAGGGGTTGGGAGCTTTCTTT. Translated: CASSPWTGQGLGAFF.